One and the same sample provided the 16 T cell receptor beta chains below, sequenced in a study of blood T cell repertoires in COVID-19. Sequenced by immunoSEQ multiplex PCR; TCRdb stores in-frame clones only, minus some. The sample gives approximately 98,000 clones, more than 65% of which show up once; roughly 10% is in the top ten. Sequenced: peripheral blood. The receptors shown here come from a woman at least 80 years old with acute or convalescent COVID-19.

CDR3 amino acids: CASSRGAQSWNTEAFF. CDR3 in DNA: TGTGCCAGCAGTAGAGGAGCCCAGAGCTGGAACACTGAAGCTTTCTTT. The chain links TRBV27 to TRBJ1-1; D is uncertain. Looked up from germline, CDR1 is MNHEY and CDR2 is SMNVEV (reference sequence). Trimming pared 5 bases from V and 1 base from J, leaving 17 bases between. There are 16 residues in the CDR3.

This chain joins TRBV4-1 and TRBJ1-6, with D unresolved. The CDR3 totals 14 residues. With 8 bases removed from V and 6 bases from J, the gap between germline ends came to 14 bases. Germline-derived CDR1 and CDR2 are MGHRA and YSYEKL. CDR3 region: CASENLQSNSPLHF. In DNA form, the CDR3 reads TGCGCCAGCGAAAATCTACAGAGTAATTCACCCCTCCACTTT.

The V gene is TRBV9, the J gene TRBJ2-3; TRBD2 matches at 9 bases. V shed 1 base, J shed 6 bases, and the junction held 12 bases outside the gene matches. This CDR3 contains 17 residues. The germline CDR1 and CDR2 sequences are SGDLS and YYNGEE. The CDR3 here is CASSVSGGQNPLDTQYF. The DNA for the CDR3 is TGTGCCAGCAGCGTAAGCGGGGGGCAAAATCCCTTGGATACGCAGTATTTT.

The chain employs TRBV2 and TRBJ1-1; D not certain. Trimming cost V 3 bases and J 0 bases, with 5 bases left between them. Germline V gives CDR1 SNHLY, CDR2 FYNNEI. There are 13 residues in the CDR3. The CDR3 protein is CASSEEMNTEAFF. In DNA, the CDR3 is TGTGCCAGCAGTGAGGAGATGAACACTGAAGCTTTCTTT.

This clone was seen more than once but under ten times. This chain joins TRBV7-2 and TRBJ1-2; 7 positions agree with TRBD1. The CDR3 is 15 amino acids. The germline V gene encodes CDR1 SGHTA and CDR2 FQGNSA. V lost 3 bases and J lost 0; bases outside the gene matches: 4. The CDR3 protein is CASSFTGDANYGYTF. Written as DNA, the CDR3 is TGTGCCAGCAGCTTTACAGGGGACGCTAACTATGGCTACACCTTC.

This chain uses TRBV7-8 with TRBJ2-1, with TRBD2 matching over 8 bases. The length of the CDR3 is 13 residues. In germline, CDR1 is SGHVS, CDR2 FQNEAQ. V gave up 2 bases and J gave up 8 bases; unmatched junction bases: 2. CDR3 nucleotide sequence: TGTGCCAGCAGCTTAAAAGCGGGGGATGAGCAGTTCTTC. This codes for CASSLKAGDEQFF.

V gene TRBV2 combines with J gene TRBJ1-2; D possibly corresponds to TRBD1 (6 bases). The germline CDR1 and CDR2 sequences are SNHLY and FYNNEI. The CDR3 loop spans 16 amino acids. V was trimmed by 5 bases and J by 6 bases, leaving 22 bases between them. In DNA, the CDR3 is TGTGCCAGCAGTCCCCTAGGAGGGGGGGCGAAAAATGGCTACACCTTC. This encodes CASSPLGGGAKNGYTF.

CDR3 nucleotide sequence: TGTGCCAGCAGCCCGGAAGAGGGCTTCACTGAAGCTTTCTTT. This codes for CASSPEEGFTEAFF. The chain has TRBV9 and TRBJ1-1, with no clear D. V lost 4 bases to trimming and J lost 4 bases, with 14 bases between them. CDR1 SGDLS and CDR2 YYNGEE come from the germline V gene. This CDR3 has 14 amino acids.

The chain employs TRBV9 and TRBJ1-1; D is perhaps TRBD1 (6 bases). The length of the CDR3 is 11 residues. The V end lost 4 bases, the J end lost 13 bases, and 14 bases lay between the germline ends. CDR1 and CDR2 from the germline V gene are SGDLS and YYNGEE. The CDR3 bases are TGTGCCAGCAGCCTCACAGGGTTCGTTTTCTTT. Translating gives CASSLTGFVFF.

The chain links TRBV6-6 to TRBJ1-1; 8 nucleotides agree with TRBD1. The germline V gene encodes CDR1 MNHNY and CDR2 SVGAGI (reference sequence). This CDR3 has 16 amino acids. The V segment lost 1 base and the J segment 3 bases; nucleotides outside the gene matches: 7. The CDR3 nucleotides are TGTGCCAGCAGTTACTGGCAGGGGGCAGGTCACACTGAAGCTTTCTTT. This encodes CASSYWQGAGHTEAFF.

The gene calls are TRBV10-3 and TRBJ2-1; TRBD2 matches 7 bases. The CDR3 runs to 15 residues. The germline V gene has CDR1 ENHRY and CDR2 SYGVKD. Germline trimming cut 3 bases from V and 4 bases from J; bases unmatched to any gene: 6. The DNA for the CDR3 is TGTGCCATCAGTGACGGGGGAGGGAAGTACAATGAGCAGTTCTTC. It encodes CAISDGGGKYNEQFF.

This chain links TRBV10-3 with TRBJ2-7, with 7 bases lining up with TRBD1. CDR1 and CDR2 from the germline V gene are ENHRY and SYGVKD. The CDR3 consists of 13 residues. J gave up 3 bases and V 7 bases, and 6 bases lay outside the gene matches. CDR3 in amino acids: CAIKRQGDYEQYF. The CDR3, as DNA: TGTGCCATCAAGCGGCAGGGGGACTACGAGCAGTACTTC.

This sequence joins TRBV5-1 and TRBJ2-2; 7 bases map to TRBD1. The ends lost 7 bases at V and 6 bases at J; junction bases unmatched: 12. Looked up from germline, CDR1 is SGHRS and CDR2 is YFSETQ. CDR3 size: 15 residues. The CDR3 nucleotides are TGCGCCAGCGCACCGGGACAGTCGGTCTCCGGGGAGCTGTTTTTT. Amino acid sequence: CASAPGQSVSGELFF.

CDR3 protein: CATSRASGEKLFF. The CDR3, as DNA: TGTGCCACCAGCAGAGCCAGCGGGGAAAAACTGTTTTTT. The chain uses TRBV15 and TRBJ1-4; no clear D gene. This CDR3 has 13 amino acids. CDR1 and CDR2 from the germline V gene are LNHNV and YYDKDF (reference sequence). Trimming left V 1 base short and J 8 bases short, with 8 bases between.

V is TRBV11-3 and J is TRBJ2-3, with 8 bases that match TRBD1. Germline CDR1 SGHNT, CDR2 YENEEA. This CDR3 is 16 amino acids long. The V and J ends lost 5 bases and 6 bases, in that order; junction bases with no gene match: 13. This CDR3 reads CASSQRQGLRMDTQYF. CDR3 sequence (DNA): TGTGCCAGCAGCCAAAGACAGGGGCTAAGAATGGATACGCAGTATTTT.

V and J are TRBV28 and TRBJ1-6; D is unresolved. Germline CDR1 is MDHEN and CDR2 is SYDVKM. CDR3 length: 12 residues. Trimming took 2 bases from V and 9 from J, leaving 5 bases between them. The CDR3 sequence is CASSLEGSPLHF. In DNA, the CDR3 is TGTGCCAGCAGTTTAGAGGGTTCACCCCTCCACTTT. Supplemented by reference TRBV28 and TRBJ1-6, the full variable domain reads DVKVTQSSRYLVKRTGEKVFLECVQDMDHENMFWYRQDPGLGLRLIYFSYDVKMKEKGDIPEGYSVSREKKERFSLILESASTNQTSMYLCASSLEGSPLHFGNGTRLTVT.